This T cell receptor (beta chain) was identified in a study of T cell responses to AZD1222 COVID-19 vaccine (dated by TCRdb to about 2021). General notes on the study: A total of around 240 trial participants underwent TCR sequencing, of whom around 200 received two doses of AZD1222 and around 25 received two doses of the MenACWY control vaccine. Trial participants were enrolled by age into 18-55, 56-69 and 70-plus year subgroups, with roughly 150, 30 and 60 TCR-sequenced participants respectively.

Results and caveats for the whole study, not just this receptor: In the small 56-69-year group, the increase in depth fell short of significance, most likely because of low power. Only a handful of AZD1222 recipients were SARS-CoV-2 seropositive at baseline, limiting conclusions about previously exposed vaccinees. Vaccine-associated CD4 TCRs spanned the whole spike protein, with dominant responses in regions 160-218 and 743-854. Because no samples from the day 14 peak response were available, repertoires could be characterized only after the peak T cell response. Reportedly, almost half of the unique spike-specific TCRs recognized epitopes lying outside the regions that are mutated in the B.1.351 and B.1.1.7 variants. Participants were mostly white British, with more females than males. The authors suggested clonal diversity may have been underestimated. After two AZD1222 doses, both the breadth and the depth of spike-specific TCRs were significantly higher than at day 0 and than in MenACWY recipients.

This clone was picked up one time. Its antigen target is currently unknown. Base-call qualities are not available, and no considerably larger clone is one nucleotide away. The CDR3 regions of human TCRbeta chains were subjected to immunosequencing. The authors' pipeline ran thus. Repertoire TCRs were matched against a reference library of SARS-CoV-2-specific TCRs generated with the MIRA antigen-specificity platform. Breadth meant the fraction of unique TCRs that were SARS-CoV-2-associated, whereas depth meant the fraction of total T cells that were SARS-CoV-2-associated. Using the MIRA data, every spike-specific TCR was mapped to the spike region that the TCR reacted to and assigned to either a CD4 or a CD8 class. Log10-transformed breadth and depth values were compared by one-way ANOVA with Sidak's multiple comparisons tests. The table comes from immuneACCESS by way of TCRdb, which keeps in-frame sequences with V and J called. Part of the clones is missing from these tables; in studies checked, under half for an unresolved V gene and the rest for unknown reasons. V, J and clone size reflect that table, while D and trimming were determined from the DNA. Recorded for this sample are some 130,000 clones; over 80% of them occurred a single time. The top ten clones comprise approximately 6.8% of the sample.

Cut back by 9 bases and 2 bases, the V and J ends lie 12 bases apart. The cysteine opens and the phenylalanine closes a CDR3 of 13 amino acids. Just CDR3 DNA is preserved here, 39 bases in frame from base 1. Taken from the germline V gene, the CDR1 and CDR2 loops are SNHLY and FYNNEI. The time point label, as the study defines it: about 28 days (+/-7) after the second vaccine dose. AZD1222 recipients with second doses at about 4 weeks or about 12 weeks were pooled, because spike-specific TCR depth and breadth did not differ between schedules. Vaccinee samples came from UK trials COV001 and COV002, including a single-blind randomized controlled phase 2/3 trial of AZD1222 (ChAdOx1 nCoV-19) in healthy adults. For TCRbeta chain sequencing, PBMC samples were collected from trial participants at day 0 and at day 28 after the second dose.

The sequence was obtained from an adult who received the AZD1222 COVID-19 vaccine. The material was peripheral blood, obtained 28 days after the second AZD1222 dose. The V and J segments used are TRBV2 and TRBJ2-3, with the D segment possibly TRBD1 or TRBD2, each aligning over 6 bases. The CDR3 protein sequence reads: CARGGGSTDTQYF. The bases read TGTGCCAGAGGGGGAGGATCCACAGATACGCAGTATTTT.